One sample yielded the 5 T cell receptor beta chains listed below, sequenced in a study of blood T cell repertoires in COVID-19. Some clones are missing from TCRdb's copy, which holds only in-frame ones; the method was immunoSEQ multiplex PCR. The table records some 260,000 clones, more than 70% of them present only once. The material sequenced was peripheral blood. The receptors originated from a woman aged 25 to 39 with COVID-19, enrolled during active disease.

The CDR3 DNA sequence: TGTGCCAGCAGCAAGGTACAGGGGATCTATGGCTACACCTTC. This sequence encodes CASSKVQGIYGYTF. This rearrangement joins TRBV7-2 to TRBJ1-2; TRBD1 agrees at 7 bases. This CDR3 is built from 14 residues. With 5 bases clipped from V and 4 bases from J, the junction kept 7 bases outside the gene matches. Per germline, CDR1 SGHTA and CDR2 FQGNSA. The full variable domain, with the rest looked up from reference TRBV7-2 and TRBJ1-2, is GAGVSQSPSNKVTEKGKDVELRCDPISGHTALYWYRQSLGQGLEFLIYFQGNSAPDKSGLPSDRFSAERTGGSVSTLTIQRTQQEDSAVYLCASSKVQGIYGYTFGSGTRLTVV.

The V gene is TRBV18, the J gene TRBJ2-3, with D possibly being TRBD1 (6 bases). The germline V gene has CDR1 KGHSH and CDR2 LQKENI. V lost 5 bases and J 4 bases, leaving 10 bases between the germline ends. The CDR3 totals 13 residues. CDR3 coding DNA: TGTGCCAGCTCAGATCAGGGGCCAGATACGCAGTATTTT. Translating it yields CASSDQGPDTQYF.

The chain recombines TRBV11-2 with TRBJ2-3; TRBD2 matches at 10 bases. CDR1 and CDR2 from the germline V gene are SGHAT and FQNNGV. The length of the CDR3 is 16 residues. After removal of 5 bases from V and 2 bases from J, the junction contained 7 bases not matched to a gene. CDR3 nucleotides: TGTGCCAGCAGCCGACGGACTAGCGGCTTCACAGATACGCAGTATTTT. Protein product: CASSRRTSGFTDTQYF. Full variable domain (rest looked up from reference TRBV11-2 and TRBJ2-3): EAGVAQSPRYKIIEKRQSVAFWCNPISGHATLYWYQQILGQGPKLLIQFQNNGVVDDSQLPKDRFSAERLKGVDSTLKIQPAKLEDSAVYLCASSRRTSGFTDTQYFGPGTRLTVL.

The chain uses TRBV25-1 and TRBJ2-3; possibly TRBD1 for D (6 bases). Germline CDR1 and CDR2: MGHDK and SYGVNS. CDR3 length equals 15 residues. V was clipped by 3 bases and J by 8 bases, with 18 bases between them. CDR3 residues: CASSDSVYPQGTQYF. DNA for the CDR3: TGTGCCAGCAGTGACTCGGTATATCCACAGGGTACGCAGTATTTT.

The chain is built from TRBV5-4 and TRBJ2-3; TRBD2 is a possible D gene (7 bases). Trimming took 2 bases from V and 4 from J, leaving 23 bases between them. The CDR3 covers 18 residues. Germline CDR1 reads SGHNT; CDR2 reads YYREEE (reference sequence). The CDR3 reads CASSFHSGAGVHPDTQYF. The CDR3 DNA reads TGTGCCAGCAGCTTTCATTCGGGGGCGGGAGTCCACCCAGATACGCAGTATTTT.